The clone carrying this T cell receptor (beta chain) was observed many times. Per the original methods: Samples had a median of roughly 100,000 TCRs, ranging roughly 20,000 to 690,600. A single record per CDR3 protein comes from TCRdb applying MiXCR to the RACE reads. Clone size and V and J calls follow TCRdb, not the original study. Among about 340,000 distinct CDR3 sequences listed, under 9% were seen once. The data derive from a study of human T cells and chemical hapten exposure. In the study overall: Scalp application of diphenylcyclopropenone was performed weekly in patients across the entire roughly 26-week study.

The V gene lost 4 bases and the J gene lost 0 bases, with 11 bases spanning the gap. There are 15 residues in the CDR3. Germline V gene sequence: CDR1 SEHNR, CDR2 FQNEAQ (reference sequence). Time point in this sample: patch test 1, 2 weeks after DPC sensitization. Specified treatment: therapeutic diphenylcyclopropenone sensitization with weekly scalp DPC. Whole blood that had not been fractionated was the source of extracted total RNA. The source material was whole blood, sampled in connection with sensitization to the hapten diphenylcyclopropenone (DPC). The TCR was taken from a young woman with alopecia areata. Some clones in this sample may be carry-over from other donors' samples. The chain links TRBV7-9 to TRBJ2-3; D gene unclear. CDR3 protein: CASSYGRQSTDTQYF. The CDR3 DNA is TGTGCCAGCAGCTACGGACGGCAGAGCACAGATACGCAGTATTTT. Combining the CDR3 with reference TRBV7-9 and TRBJ2-3 gives the whole variable domain DTGVSQNPRHKITKRGQNVTFRCDPISEHNRLYWYRQTLGQGPEFLTYFQNEAQLEKSRLLSDRFSAERPKGSFSTLEIQRTEQGDSAMYLCASSYGRQSTDTQYFGPGTRLTVL.